These T cell receptor beta chains were read from a single sample in a study of blood T cell repertoires in COVID-19. The data were produced by immunoSEQ multiplex PCR, yet TCRdb's version contains in-frame clones alone and is incomplete. The table lists some 200,000 clones, approximately 80% of them singletons. The sequencing sample was made of peripheral blood. These receptors all come from a man between 60 and 75 years old with COVID-19, enrolled during active disease. Both conserved end residues are part of each CDR3. The D gene is left open where the match is weak. Size tells how often a clone was seen (once, few, many) or the class of an expanded clone, and some rows leave it out.

abundance,d_gene,j_gene,v_gene,CDR3nt,CDR3aa
-,-,TRBJ1-2,TRBV18,TGTGCCAGCTCACCACGCCAGGCGGGGACTAACTATGGCTACACCTTC,CASSPRQAGTNYGYTF
-,-,TRBJ1-6,TRBV4-1,TGCGCCAGCAGCCAAGACGCTAGAAATTCACCCCTCCACTTT,CASSQDARNSPLHF
-,TRBD1,TRBJ1-5,TRBV28,TGTGCCAGCAGCGTCGGACAGGGTCAGCCCCAGCATTTT,CASSVGQGQPQHF
-,TRBD1,TRBJ1-2,TRBV18,TGTGCCAGCTCCGAGACAGGGACGGATGGCTACACCTTC,CASSETGTDGYTF
-,-,TRBJ1-1,TRBV5-1,TGCGCCAGCAGCCCACAAGGGAGTCAAACTGAAGCTTTCTTT,CASSPQGSQTEAFF
-,-,TRBJ1-5,TRBV2,TGTGCCAGCAGCTTCCCTAGCAATCAGCCCCAGCATTTT,CASSFPSNQPQHF
-,TRBD1,TRBJ1-4,TRBV19,TGTGCCAGTGCGAAACAGGGGGCTTTGGGTGAAAAACTGTTTTTT,CASAKQGALGEKLFF
-,-,TRBJ1-1,TRBV3-1/TRBV3-2,TGTGCCAGCAGCCAAGCCGGGGGGGGCACTGAAGCTTTCTTT,CASSQAGGGTEAFF
-,TRBD1,TRBJ1-2,TRBV6-5,TGTGCCAGCAGTTACCGACAGGGGACTAACTATGGCTACACCTTC,CASSYRQGTNYGYTF
-,TRBD1,TRBJ2-7,TRBV5-4,TGTGCCAGCAGATCCGGACAGGGAACCTACGAGCAGTACTTC,CASRSGQGTYEQYF
-,TRBD1,TRBJ1-2,TRBV29-1,TGCAGCGTTGGACAGGGGCATGGCTACACCTTC,CSVGQGHGYTF
-,-,TRBJ2-6,TRBV7-9,TGTGCCAGCAGCTTAGGCGGAGGGGGCACCTCTGGGGCCAACGTCCTGACTTTC,CASSLGGGGTSGANVLTF
once,-,TRBJ2-3,TRBV5-4,TGTGCCAGCAGCTTGACAGGGTCAGATACGCAGTATTTT,CASSLTGSDTQYF
-,-,TRBJ2-1,TRBV11-2,TGTGCCAGCAGCTTAGATACCCTATCTTACAATGAGCAGTTCTTC,CASSLDTLSYNEQFF
-,-,TRBJ1-4,TRBV3-1/TRBV3-2,TGTGCCAGCAGCCCTCGGGGAGGGGAGAAACTGTTTTTT,CASSPRGGEKLFF
-,-,TRBJ1-4,TRBV25-1,TGTGCCAGTCGACAGGCTGCGGGAAAACTGTTTTTT,CASRQAAGKLFF
-,-,TRBJ1-6,TRBV7-9,TGTGCCAGCAGCTTATTATCGGGGAACTCCTATAATTCACCCCTCCACTTT,CASSLLSGNSYNSPLHF
few,-,TRBJ1-4,TRBV5-1,TGCGCCAGCAGCCCACGGGAATGGTGGCAGCTTACTGAAAAACTGTTTTTT,CASSPREWWQLTEKLFF
-,TRBD1,TRBJ1-1,TRBV7-2,TGTGCCAGCAGCTTAAATAGACAGGGGGTGAGCACTGAAGCTTTCTTT,CASSLNRQGVSTEAFF
-,-,TRBJ1-1,TRBV3-1/TRBV3-2,TGTGCCAGCAGCCAAGTCGGGGGGGGAAGGACTGAAGCTTTCTTT,CASSQVGGGRTEAFF
-,-,TRBJ1-1,TRBV7-8,TGTGCCAGCAGCTTATTCCGGGAGAACACTGAAGCTTTCTTT,CASSLFRENTEAFF
-,TRBD1,TRBJ2-3,TRBV18,TGTGCCAGCTCACCGGAGACAGGGGTAGATACGCAGTATTTT,CASSPETGVDTQYF
-,-,TRBJ2-3,TRBV12-5,TGTGCTAGTGGTTTGGTACTTGGGGGGACGCAGTATTTT,CASGLVLGGTQYF
-,TRBD1,TRBJ2-7,TRBV5-4,TGTGCCAGCAGCACCGGACAGGCGGCCGAGCAGTACTTC,CASSTGQAAEQYF